The clone carrying this T cell receptor (beta chain) has only a few counts. Its antigen is currently unknown. TCRdb recomputed calls from the reads with MiXCR, one row per CDR3 protein. The sample has approximately 910,000 distinct CDR3 sequences, approximately 31% seen once. The data originate from a study of T cell repertoires in cytomegalovirus infection. Study information: Public TCR beta signatures were indicative of both CMV infection and a matching HLA type.

V lost 2 bases and J lost 2, with 9 bases in between. The CDR3 is made up of 14 amino acids. The sample here was cultured CD8+ T cells from PBMCs, taken from culture after CMV antigen stimulation. The origin of this receptor is a human donor in good health (CMV status not recorded). Some clones in this sample may be carry-over from other donors' samples. The V gene is TRBV12-3 or TRBV12-4, the J gene TRBJ1-2; no clear D. The CDR3 DNA reads TGTGCCAGCAGTTTACGCGCTCCGAACTATGGCTACACCTTC. As protein: CASSLRAPNYGYTF.